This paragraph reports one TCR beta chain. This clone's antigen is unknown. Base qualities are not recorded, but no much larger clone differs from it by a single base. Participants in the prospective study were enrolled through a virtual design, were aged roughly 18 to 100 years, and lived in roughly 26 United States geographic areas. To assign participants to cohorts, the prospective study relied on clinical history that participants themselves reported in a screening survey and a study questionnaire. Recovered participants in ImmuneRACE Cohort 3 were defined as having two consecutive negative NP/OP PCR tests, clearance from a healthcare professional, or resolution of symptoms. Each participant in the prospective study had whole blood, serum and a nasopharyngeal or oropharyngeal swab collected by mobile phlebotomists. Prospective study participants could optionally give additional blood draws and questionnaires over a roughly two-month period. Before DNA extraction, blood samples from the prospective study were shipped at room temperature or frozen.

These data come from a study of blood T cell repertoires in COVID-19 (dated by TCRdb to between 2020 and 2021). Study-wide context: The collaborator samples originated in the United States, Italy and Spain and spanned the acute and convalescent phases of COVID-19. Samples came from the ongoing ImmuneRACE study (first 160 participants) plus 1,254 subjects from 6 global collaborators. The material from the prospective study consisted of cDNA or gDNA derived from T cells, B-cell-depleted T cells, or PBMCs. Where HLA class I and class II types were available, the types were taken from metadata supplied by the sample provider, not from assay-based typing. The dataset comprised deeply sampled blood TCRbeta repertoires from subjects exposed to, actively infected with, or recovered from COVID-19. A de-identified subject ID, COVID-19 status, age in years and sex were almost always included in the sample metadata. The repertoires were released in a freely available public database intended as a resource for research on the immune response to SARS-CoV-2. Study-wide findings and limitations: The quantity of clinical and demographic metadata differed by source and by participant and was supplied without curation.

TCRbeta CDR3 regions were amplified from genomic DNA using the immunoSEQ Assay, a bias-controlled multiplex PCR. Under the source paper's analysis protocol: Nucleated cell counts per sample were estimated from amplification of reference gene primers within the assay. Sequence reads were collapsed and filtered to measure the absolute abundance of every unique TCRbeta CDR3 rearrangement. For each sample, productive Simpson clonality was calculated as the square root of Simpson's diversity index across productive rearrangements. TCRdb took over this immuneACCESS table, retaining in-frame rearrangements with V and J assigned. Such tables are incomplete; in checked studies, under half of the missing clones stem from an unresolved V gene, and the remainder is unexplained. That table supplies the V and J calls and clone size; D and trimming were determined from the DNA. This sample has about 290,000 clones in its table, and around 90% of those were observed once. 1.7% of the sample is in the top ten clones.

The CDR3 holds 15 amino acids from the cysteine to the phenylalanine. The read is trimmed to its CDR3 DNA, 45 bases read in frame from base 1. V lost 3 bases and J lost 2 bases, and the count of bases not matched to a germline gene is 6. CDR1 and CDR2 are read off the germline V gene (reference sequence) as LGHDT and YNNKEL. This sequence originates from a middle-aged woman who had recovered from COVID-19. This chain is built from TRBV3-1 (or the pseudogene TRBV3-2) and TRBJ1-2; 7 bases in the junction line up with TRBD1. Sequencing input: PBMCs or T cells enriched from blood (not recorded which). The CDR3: CASSHQGVVNYGYTF. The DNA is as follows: TGTGCCAGCAGCCATCAGGGGGTGGTGAACTATGGCTACACCTTC.